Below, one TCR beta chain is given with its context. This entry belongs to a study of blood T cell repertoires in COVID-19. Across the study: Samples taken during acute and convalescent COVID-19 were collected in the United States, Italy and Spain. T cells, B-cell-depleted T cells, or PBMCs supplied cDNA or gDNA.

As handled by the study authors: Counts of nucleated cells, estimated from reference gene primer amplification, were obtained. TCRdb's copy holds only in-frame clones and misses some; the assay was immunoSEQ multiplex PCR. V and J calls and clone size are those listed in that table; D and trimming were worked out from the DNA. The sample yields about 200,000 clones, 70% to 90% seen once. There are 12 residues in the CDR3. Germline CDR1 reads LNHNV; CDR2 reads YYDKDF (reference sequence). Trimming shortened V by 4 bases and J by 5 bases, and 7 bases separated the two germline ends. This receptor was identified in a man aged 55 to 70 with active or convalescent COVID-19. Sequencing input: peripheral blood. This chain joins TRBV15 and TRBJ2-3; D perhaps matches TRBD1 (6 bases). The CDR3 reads CATSIQGDTQYF. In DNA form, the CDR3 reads TGTGCCACCAGCATACAGGGAGATACGCAGTATTTT.